The rows below give T cell receptor beta chains drawn from one sample of a study of human T cells and chemical hapten exposure. TCRdb analysed the RACE reads with MiXCR anew, one entry per CDR3 protein. The sample has 60,000 to 70,000 distinct CDR3 sequences, 9.5% to 12% seen once. Sequencing used whole blood, obtained in connection with sensitization to the hapten diphenylcyclopropenone (DPC). All receptors come from a woman aged 45-60 years with alopecia areata. Some clones in this sample may be carry-over from other donors' samples. Each CDR3 is given with its conserved first and last residue. A D gene is named only where the DNA matches it firmly. Clone size, where shown, is once, few, many, or a class for clones that have expanded.

many	TRBV12-3/TRBV12-4	13	TRBD1	TRBJ1-2	TGTGCCAGTTCCCGGGACAGAATTTATGGCTACACCTTC	CASSRDRIYGYTF
-	TRBV18	19	-	TRBJ2-6	TGTGCCAGCTCACCACCGGCCCAGGGTAAGGTATCTGGGGCCAACGTCCTGACTTTC	CASSPPAQGKVSGANVLTF
-	TRBV7-3	13	-	TRBJ2-2	TGTGCCAGCAGCCCCTCCCGGGCCGGGGAGCTGTTTTTT	CASSPSRAGELFF
-	TRBV20-1	15	TRBD1	TRBJ1-4	TGCAGTGCTAGAGACTTCAGGGGGTTTAATGAAAAACTGTTTTTT	CSARDFRGFNEKLFF
many	TRBV27	18	TRBD2	TRBJ2-2	TGTGCCAGCACCACGGGACACCCGGGACTAGCACGTCCCGGGGAGCTGTTTTTT	CASTTGHPGLARPGELFF
many	TRBV20-1	14	TRBD2	TRBJ2-7	TGCAGTGCTAGACCCACTAGCGGGACTCTCGAGCAGTACTTC	CSARPTSGTLEQYF
many	TRBV12-3/TRBV12-4	17	TRBD1	TRBJ1-3	TGTGCCAGCAGTTTTTCGGGCAGGGGGTTCTCTGGAAACACCATATATTTT	CASSFSGRGFSGNTIYF
many	TRBV5-5	15	TRBD1	TRBJ2-3	TGTGCCAGCAGCCGCGGGGACAGGGGAGCAGATACGCAGTATTTT	CASSRGDRGADTQYF
-	TRBV7-2	15	TRBD2	TRBJ2-1	TGTGCCAGCAGCTTTCTAGCGGGGCAATACAATGAGCAGTTCTTC	CASSFLAGQYNEQFF
-	TRBV20-1	15	TRBD2	TRBJ2-1	TGCAGTGCGGGGGCTAGCGGGGCCTGGGGCAATGAGCAGTTCTTC	CSAGASGAWGNEQFF
many	TRBV19	17	TRBD2	TRBJ2-1	TGTGCCAGTGCGGGGGGCAGGGGCCAAAGCTCCTACAATGAGCAGTTCTTC	CASAGGRGQSSYNEQFF
many	TRBV5-1	14	-	TRBJ1-1	TGCGCCAGCAGCTTGGGGGACGGGCGAACTGAAGCTTTCTTT	CASSLGDGRTEAFF
-	TRBV7-6	13	TRBD2	TRBJ2-5	TGTGCCAGCAGCTCTCGGGGGGTTGAGACCCAGTACTTC	CASSSRGVETQYF
many	TRBV20-1	13	-	TRBJ1-2	TGCAGTGCTAGAGATCCGGACAAGCTTGTTAATTCCTTC	CSARDPDKLVNSF
many	TRBV28	14	-	TRBJ2-5	TGTGCCAGCAGTTTGACAGAGTTCAGGGAGACCCAGTACTTC	CASSLTEFRETQYF
few	TRBV7-8	15	TRBD2	TRBJ2-7	TGTGCCAGCAGTCCCGGGACTAGTCCTAACTACGAGCAGTACTTC	CASSPGTSPNYEQYF
many	TRBV20-1	15	TRBD2	TRBJ2-2	TGCAGTGCTTCCCCGATAGCGGGAGTCACCGGGGAGCTGTTTTTT	CSASPIAGVTGELFF
many	TRBV28	14	-	TRBJ2-2	TGTGCCAGCAGTTCCAATAGGTACAACGGGGAGCTGTTTTTT	CASSSNRYNGELFF
-	TRBV10-3	16	TRBD1	TRBJ2-1	TGTGCCATCAGTGAGTGGACAGGGGTCTCCTACAATGAGCAGTTCTTC	CAISEWTGVSYNEQFF
many	TRBV5-4	15	-	TRBJ2-2	TGTGCCAGCAGCTTGGCGAAAGGGGCCACCGGGGAGCTGTTTTTT	CASSLAKGATGELFF
many	TRBV2	20	TRBD1	TRBJ1-5	TGTGCCAGCAGTAAAGAATTCCGGGACAGGGGATACCTGGTCAATCAGCCCCAGCATTTT	CASSKEFRDRGYLVNQPQHF
-	TRBV30	13	TRBD1	TRBJ1-6	TGTGCCTGGAGTGGGGACAGCAATTCACCCCTCCACTTT	CAWSGDSNSPLHF
many	TRBV28	12	-	TRBJ2-1	TGTGCCAGCAGTCTCCTTAGCAATGAGCAGTTCTTC	CASSLLSNEQFF
many	TRBV2	18	TRBD1	TRBJ1-1	TGTGCCAGCAGGGTAGACCGGGGACAGAGGAACCTGAACACTGAAGCTTTCTTT	CASRVDRGQRNLNTEAFF
few	TRBV11-2	16	-	TRBJ2-7	TGTGCCAGCAGCTTAGATAGTGTCTCCCCTCACTACGAGCAGTACTTC	CASSLDSVSPHYEQYF
many	TRBV7-2	17	TRBD2	TRBJ2-3	TGTGCCAGCAGCCCGCGACTAGCGGGAGGTGGGACAGATACGCAGTATTTT	CASSPRLAGGGTDTQYF
-	TRBV11-2	13	-	TRBJ1-1	TGTGCCAGCAGCTTGGACACTCCTGGCGAAGCTTTCTTT	CASSLDTPGEAFF
-	TRBV19	14	-	TRBJ2-2	TGTGCCAGTAGTATATCACAGGGAATCGGGGAGCTGTTTTTT	CASSISQGIGELFF
many	TRBV7-6	13	-	TRBJ1-1	TGTGCCAGCAGCCAGAGGGGGGACACTGAAGCTTTCTTT	CASSQRGDTEAFF
many	TRBV12-3/TRBV12-4	17	TRBD2	TRBJ2-3	TGTGCCAGCAGTTTTCGGTCGGGAGGGACCCGTGCAGATACGCAGTATTTT	CASSFRSGGTRADTQYF
few	TRBV29-1	13	TRBD1	TRBJ2-7	TGCAGCGTTCAACAGGGGATCTCCTACGAGCAGTACTTC	CSVQQGISYEQYF
many	TRBV5-6	15	-	TRBJ2-2	TGTGCCAGCAGCTTAATACAGGGAGACACCGGGGAGCTGTTTTTT	CASSLIQGDTGELFF
-	TRBV9	15	TRBD1	TRBJ2-2	TGTGCCAGCAGCGTATGGGACAGGGTGGCCGGGGAGCTGTTTTTT	CASSVWDRVAGELFF
-	TRBV6-6	15	-	TRBJ2-1	TGTGCCAGCAGAAACACCGGGACTTACTACAATGAGCAGTTCTTC	CASRNTGTYYNEQFF
many	TRBV20-1	19	TRBD2	TRBJ2-1	TGCAGTGCTAGAAATCGGCTAGCGGGAGGGGGGAGCTCCTACAATGAGCAGTTCTTC	CSARNRLAGGGSSYNEQFF
few	TRBV12-3/TRBV12-4	13	-	TRBJ2-1	TGTGCCAGCAGTTTTCGCGAATACAATGAGCAGTTCTTC	CASSFREYNEQFF
many	TRBV28	12	-	TRBJ1-5	TGTGCCAGCAGTAGTGGGAATCAGCCCCAGCATTTT	CASSSGNQPQHF
many	TRBV4-3	15	-	TRBJ2-7	TGCGCCAGCAGCCAAGATCACAGGGAAGCCTACGAGCAGTACTTC	CASSQDHREAYEQYF